The 16 T cell receptor beta chains in this list originate from one sample, sequenced in a study of CD8 T cells in ankylosing spondylitis. General study findings and limits: Apparently characteristic of ankylosing spondylitis blood was a TCR beta motif (roughly eight highly homologous variants).

TCRdb passed the 5' RACE reads through MiXCR, listing each CDR3 protein once. The table records 500,000 or so distinct CDR3 sequences, roughly 5.2% of them present only once. No antigen has been assigned to these receptors. The source material was blood, either unsorted or a sorted T cell fraction (not recorded which). The receptors originated from a male donor with ankylosing spondylitis.

This clonotype was seen repeatedly, ten times or more. The chain has TRBV5-1 and TRBJ1-5; 8 bases map to TRBD1. The CDR3 has 15 residues. Germline values: CDR1 SGHRS, CDR2 YFSETQ. With V trimmed by 4 bases and J by 2 bases, 5 bases remained unmatched. CDR3 protein: CASSVSTGGNQPQHF. The CDR3 DNA reads as TGCGCCAGCAGCGTATCGACAGGGGGCAATCAGCCCCAGCATTTT. Using reference TRBV5-1 and TRBJ1-5 for the parts outside the CDR3, the full variable domain is KAGVTQTPRYLIKTRGQQVTLSCSPISGHRSVSWYQQTPGQGLQFLFEYFSETQRNKGNFPGRFSGRQFSNSRSEMNVSTLELGDSALYLCASSVSTGGNQPQHFGDGTRLSIL.

V is TRBV6-2 or TRBV6-3 and J is TRBJ2-7, with TRBD2 as a possible D gene (5 bases). The V and J ends lost 7 bases and 2 bases respectively, with 18 bases between them. Germline V lookup: CDR1 MNHEY, CDR2 SVGEGT. This CDR3 has 15 amino acids. CDR3 protein: CASIVSRDTPYEQYF. In nucleotides, the CDR3 is TGTGCCAGCATAGTGTCTCGGGATACCCCCTACGAGCAGTACTTC.

V and J are TRBV6-2 or TRBV6-3 and TRBJ2-3, with 11 bases identical to TRBD1. The length of the CDR3 is 16 residues. Germline V lookup: CDR1 MNHEY, CDR2 SVGEGT. V shed 2 bases, J shed 5 bases, and the junction held 6 bases outside the gene matches. CDR3 amino acids: CASSYPGQGAEDTQYF. In DNA form, the CDR3 reads TGTGCCAGCAGTTACCCCGGACAGGGGGCCGAAGATACGCAGTATTTT.

The chain recombines TRBV3-1 with TRBJ1-4; D uncertain. The CDR3 contains 15 residues. V lost 2 bases to trimming and J lost 8 bases, with 15 bases between them. Germline CDR1 is LGHDT and CDR2 is YNNKEL (reference sequence). The CDR3 loop reads CASSQLGSAWEKLFF. CDR3 nucleotide sequence: TGTGCCAGCAGCCAACTCGGGTCCGCTTGGGAAAAACTGTTTTTT.

This clonotype was counted ten times or more. The chain employs TRBV7-2 and TRBJ2-7; weak D call: TRBD2 (5 bases). V shed 5 bases and J shed 3 bases, with 14 bases lying between them. The CDR3 spans 14 residues. CDR1 SGHTA and CDR2 FQGNSA come from the germline V gene. CDR3 nucleotide sequence: TGTGCCAGCAGCCTTAGAGGGTTTAGCTACGAGCAGTACTTC. Its protein product is CASSLRGFSYEQYF.

This clonotype was counted ten times or more. V is TRBV28 and J is TRBJ1-5; 7 nucleotides align to TRBD1. CDR1 MDHEN and CDR2 SYDVKM come from the germline V gene. Trimming removed 6 bases from V and 0 bases from J; junction bases left unmatched: 17. The CDR3 consists of 19 residues. This chain's CDR3 is CASRTRDRLSTHSNQPQHF. The CDR3 nucleotides are TGTGCCAGCAGAACTCGGGACAGACTATCAACTCATAGCAATCAGCCCCAGCATTTT.

In this sample, this clonotype turned up many times. The V gene is TRBV20-1, the J gene TRBJ1-3, with D hard to call. Trimming pared 6 bases from V and 0 bases from J, leaving 9 bases between. Germline V gene data show CDR1 as DFQATT and CDR2 as SNEGSKA (reference sequence). The CDR3 runs to 13 residues. This CDR3 is CSAIRNSGNTIYF. The DNA for the CDR3 is TGCAGTGCCATCCGGAACTCTGGAAACACCATATATTTT.

This clonotype came up many times. The chain has TRBV6-5 and TRBJ1-2; D is unresolved. This CDR3 is 14 amino acids long. Trimming cost V 7 bases and J 3 bases, with 15 bases left between them. Germline V gene sequence: CDR1 MNHEY, CDR2 SVGAGI. This CDR3 reads CASTSTRLDYGYTF. The CDR3 nucleotides are TGTGCCAGCACTTCCACACGTTTGGACTATGGCTACACCTTC.

In this sample, this clonotype turned up many times. The V gene is TRBV20-1, the J gene TRBJ1-3; unclear D gene. This CDR3 comprises 12 residues. Trimming cost V 2 bases and J 0 bases, with 2 bases left between them. Per germline, CDR1 DFQATT and CDR2 SNEGSKA (reference sequence). CDR3 residues: CSARFSGNTIYF. The CDR3 nucleotides read TGCAGTGCTAGATTCTCTGGAAACACCATATATTTT.

This clonotype was seen ten or more times. This chain joins TRBV4-3 and TRBJ2-7; 7 positions match TRBD2. CDR1 is LGHNA, CDR2 YSLEER, per germline. V shed 0 bases and J 6 bases; nucleotides not matched to a gene: 8. CDR3 length: 15 amino acids. As DNA, the CDR3 is TGCGCCAGCAGCCAAGATTCGAGGGGACTAACCGAGCAGTACTTC. Protein: CASSQDSRGLTEQYF.

Ten or more counts support this clonotype. The V gene is TRBV12-3 or TRBV12-4, the J gene TRBJ1-1; unclear D gene. V was clipped by 3 bases and J by 10 bases, with 15 bases between them. This CDR3 is 13 amino acids long. The CDR3 DNA follows: TGTGCCAGCAGTTTTGGAGGTTCCCGGGGAGCTTTCTTT. Amino acid sequence: CASSFGGSRGAFF.

This clonotype was counted between two and nine times. The V gene is TRBV29-1, the J gene TRBJ2-7, with D possibly TRBD2 on 6 matching bases. V was pared by 6 bases and J by 0 bases, with 9 bases between. Germline lookup yields CDR1 SQVTM and CDR2 ANQGSEA. The CDR3 is made up of 12 amino acids. The CDR3 here is CSVEGYSYEQYF. CDR3 in DNA: TGCAGCGTGGAGGGCTACTCCTACGAGCAGTACTTC.

This clonotype was seen repeatedly, ten times or more. The V call is TRBV7-2, the J call TRBJ2-1; 8 nucleotides line up with TRBD1. CDR1 and CDR2 (germline): SGHTA, FQGNSA. CDR3 size: 13 residues. Trimming cost V 5 bases and J 8 bases; bases outside gene matches: 5. The CDR3 sequence: CASSTQGADEQFF. The CDR3, as DNA: TGTGCCAGCAGCACCCAGGGGGCCGATGAGCAGTTCTTC.

This clonotype was picked up many times. The V gene is TRBV12-3 or TRBV12-4, the J gene TRBJ2-7; TRBD2 matches at 8 bases. The V gene end was trimmed by 3 bases and the J gene end by 0 bases; junction bases not matched to a gene: 4. The CDR3 is 15 amino acids. The DNA of the CDR3 is TGTGCCAGCAGTTTCACGGGGGGGTTCTCCTACGAGCAGTACTTC. Its translation is CASSFTGGFSYEQYF.

The chain recombines TRBV2 with TRBJ2-1; 11 positions match TRBD2. The CDR3 is 20 amino acids. Trimming removed 5 bases from V and 4 bases from J; junction bases left unmatched: 19. Looked up from germline, CDR1 is SNHLY and CDR2 is FYNNEI. The CDR3 loop reads CASSRTQLAGGPNRYNEQFF. CDR3 sequence (DNA): TGTGCCAGCAGTCGAACCCAGCTAGCGGGAGGTCCAAACCGATACAATGAGCAGTTCTTC.

The chain has TRBV28 and TRBJ1-2; D gene unclear. This CDR3 has 12 residues. Trimming stripped 11 bases from V and 0 bases from J, with 10 bases between. Germline CDR1 is MDHEN and CDR2 is SYDVKM. DNA of the CDR3: TGTGCCGTAGTCGTCTCTAACTATGGCTACACCTTC. Amino acids: CAVVVSNYGYTF.